This T cell receptor (beta chain) came from a study of blood T cell repertoires in COVID-19. In the study's own analysis: Using reference gene primer amplification, nucleated cell counts were estimated. Sequenced by immunoSEQ multiplex PCR; TCRdb stores in-frame clones only, minus some. V and J calls and clone size are copied from that table; D and trimming were computed from the DNA. The sample has 150,000 to 200,000 clones, just under 80% seen once. The receptor comes from a woman older than 75 with active or convalescent COVID-19. Material: peripheral blood.

CDR3 DNA sequence: TGTGCCAGCAGCCTCTACGTAGGACTAGCGGGATACGAGCAGTACTTC. This gives the protein CASSLYVGLAGYEQYF. J is TRBJ2-7 and V is TRBV5-6, with 12 bases fitting TRBD2. The CDR3 contains 16 residues. J was trimmed by 4 bases and V by 4 bases; bases with no gene match: 9. Germline V gives CDR1 SGHDT, CDR2 YYEEEE.